Following are 9 T cell receptor beta chains from one sample sequenced in a study of OX40 agonist ivuxolimab in advanced cancers. Library prep was done by the immunoSEQ multiplex PCR assay. In TCRdb, the immuneACCESS table is reduced to in-frame sequences with V and J assigned. These tables do not hold every clone; where another copy was compared, an unresolved V gene accounts for under half, and the others remain unexplained. Here the sample has tens of thousands of clones; about 91% occur a single time. The top ten constitute around 0.4% of the sample. This sample comprised CD4+ or CD8+ T cells sorted from blood, obtained in a trial of the OX40 agonist ivuxolimab. The receptors come from an adult with an advanced solid tumor such as melanoma, head and neck, liver or kidney cancer.

CDR3 nucleotide sequence: TGTGCCAGCAGTGAAGGTGGAGTGAGAGATACGCAGTATTTT. Translation gives CASSEGGVRDTQYF. The chain uses TRBV6-1 and TRBJ2-3; D uncertain. This CDR3 is 14 amino acids long. The V gene lost 1 base and the J gene lost 5 bases, with 10 bases spanning the gap. Germline-derived CDR1 and CDR2 are MNHNS and SASEGT.

J is TRBJ2-3 and V is TRBV5-1; 7 positions agree with TRBD1. Germline V gene lookup returns CDR1 SGHRS and CDR2 YFSETQ. V was clipped by 3 bases and J by 5 bases; unmatched bases: 9. There are 15 residues in the CDR3. CDR3 nucleotide sequence: TGCGCCAGCAGCTCAGACAGGGTTCTCGGAGATACGCAGTATTTT. It specifies CASSSDRVLGDTQYF.

The V gene is TRBV5-1, the J gene TRBJ2-1, with unresolved D. This CDR3 contains 15 residues. Per germline, CDR1 SGHRS and CDR2 YFSETQ. Trimming pared 2 bases from V and 0 bases from J, leaving 9 bases between. The CDR3 protein is CASSLSANSYNEQFF. As DNA, the CDR3 is TGCGCCAGCAGCTTAAGCGCGAACTCCTACAATGAGCAGTTCTTC.

The chain is built from TRBV25-1 and TRBJ2-3, with unresolved D. The ends were cut back, 6 bases at V and 0 bases at J, with 4 bases in the middle. This CDR3 is 12 amino acids long. Germline CDR1 is MGHDK and CDR2 is SYGVNS. Written as DNA, the CDR3 is TGTGCCAGCAGCGGAAGCACAGATACGCAGTATTTT. Amino acid sequence: CASSGSTDTQYF.

CDR3 amino acids: CAWSPSGNTIYF. In DNA form, the CDR3 reads TGTGCCTGGAGTCCCTCAGGGAACACCATATATTTT. The genes are TRBV30 and TRBJ1-3, with a weak D call TRBD1 (5 bases). V shed 2 bases and J shed 7 bases, with 9 bases lying between them. The CDR3 length is 12 residues. Germline V gene data show CDR1 as GTSNPN and CDR2 as SVGIG (reference sequence).

This chain links TRBV7-2 with TRBJ2-7; 7 nucleotides agree with TRBD1. This CDR3 is 15 amino acids long. V lost 1 base, J lost 3 bases, and 6 bases stayed unmatched. Germline CDR1 SGHTA, CDR2 FQGNSA. Here the CDR3 DNA reads TGTGCCAGCAGCTTAGAACAGGGGAAGAACTACGAGCAGTACTTC. Its translation is CASSLEQGKNYEQYF. The whole variable domain, filled in from reference TRBV7-2 and TRBJ2-7, reads GAGVSQSPSNKVTEKGKDVELRCDPISGHTALYWYRQSLGQGLEFLIYFQGNSAPDKSGLPSDRFSAERTGGSVSTLTIQRTQQEDSAVYLCASSLEQGKNYEQYFGPGTRLTVT.

The chain joins TRBV2 to TRBJ1-5; D remains ambiguous. The germline V gene encodes CDR1 SNHLY and CDR2 FYNNEI. Trimming took off 3 bases at V and 0 bases at J, with 6 bases between the two ends. This CDR3 has 14 residues. In DNA form, the CDR3 reads TGTGCCAGCAGTGATGAATATAGCAATCAGCCCCAGCATTTT. Translated, it gives CASSDEYSNQPQHF.

The chain uses TRBV2 and TRBJ1-6; D may be TRBD1 (6 bases). The CDR3 sequence is 14 residues long. CDR1 SNHLY and CDR2 FYNNEI come from the germline V gene. The V gene lost 1 base and the J gene lost 10 bases, with 11 bases spanning the gap. CDR3 residues: CASSEVQGRSPLHF. The CDR3 DNA sequence: TGTGCCAGCAGTGAAGTGCAGGGGCGGTCACCCCTCCACTTT.

The V gene is TRBV27, the J gene TRBJ1-5; D is unresolved. CDR3 length equals 14 residues. CDR1 and CDR2 (germline): MNHEY, SMNVEV (reference sequence). Trimming cost V 6 bases and J 8 bases, with 17 bases left between them. DNA for the CDR3: TGTGCCAGCAGATCTTCAATTCGCTCGGAGCCCCAGCATTTT. Translating gives CASRSSIRSEPQHF.